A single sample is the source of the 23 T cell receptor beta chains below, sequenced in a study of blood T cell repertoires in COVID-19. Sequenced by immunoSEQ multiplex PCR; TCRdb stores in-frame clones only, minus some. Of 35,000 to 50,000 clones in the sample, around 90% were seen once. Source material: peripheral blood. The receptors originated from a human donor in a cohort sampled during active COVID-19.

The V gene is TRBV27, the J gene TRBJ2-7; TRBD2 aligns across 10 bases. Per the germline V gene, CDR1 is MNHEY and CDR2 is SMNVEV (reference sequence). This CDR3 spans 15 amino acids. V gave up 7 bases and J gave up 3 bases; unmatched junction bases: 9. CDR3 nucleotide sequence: TGTGCCAGCAACGCTAGCGGGAGCACTAACTACGAGCAGTACTTC. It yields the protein CASNASGSTNYEQYF.

The CDR3 DNA is TGTGCCAGCAGCAACGGGACTAGCGGAGGCTACGAGCAGTACTTC. Protein product: CASSNGTSGGYEQYF. V is TRBV9 and J is TRBJ2-7; TRBD2 matches at 11 bases. Germline loops: CDR1 SGDLS, CDR2 YYNGEE. The J segment lost 3 bases and the V segment lost 4 bases, leaving 6 bases of the junction unmatched. This CDR3 region has 15 residues.

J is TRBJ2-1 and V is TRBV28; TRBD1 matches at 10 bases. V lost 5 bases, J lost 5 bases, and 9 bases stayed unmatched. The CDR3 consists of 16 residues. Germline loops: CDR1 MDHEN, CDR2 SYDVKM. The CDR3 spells CASSLLRDRGDNEQFF. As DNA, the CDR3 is TGTGCCAGCAGTCTCCTCCGGGACAGGGGCGACAATGAGCAGTTCTTC. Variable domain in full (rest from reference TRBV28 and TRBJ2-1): DVKVTQSSRYLVKRTGEKVFLECVQDMDHENMFWYRQDPGLGLRLIYFSYDVKMKEKGDIPEGYSVSREKKERFSLILESASTNQTSMYLCASSLLRDRGDNEQFFGPGTRLTVL.

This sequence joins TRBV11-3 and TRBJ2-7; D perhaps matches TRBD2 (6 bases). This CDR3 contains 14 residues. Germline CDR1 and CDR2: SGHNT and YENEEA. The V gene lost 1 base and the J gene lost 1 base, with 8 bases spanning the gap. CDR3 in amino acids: CASSLVRGSYEQYF. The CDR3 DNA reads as TGTGCCAGCAGCTTAGTCCGGGGGTCCTACGAGCAGTACTTC.

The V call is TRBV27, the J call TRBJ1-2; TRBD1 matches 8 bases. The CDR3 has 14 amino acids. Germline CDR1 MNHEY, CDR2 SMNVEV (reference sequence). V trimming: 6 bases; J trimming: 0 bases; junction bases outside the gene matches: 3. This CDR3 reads CASSPTGANYGYTF. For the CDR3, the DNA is TGTGCCAGCAGCCCGACAGGGGCTAACTATGGCTACACCTTC.

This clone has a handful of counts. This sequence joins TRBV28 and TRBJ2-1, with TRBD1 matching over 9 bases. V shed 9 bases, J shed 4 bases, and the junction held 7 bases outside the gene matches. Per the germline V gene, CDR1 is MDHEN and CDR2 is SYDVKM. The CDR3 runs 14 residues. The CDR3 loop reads CASGQGTGYNEQFF. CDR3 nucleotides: TGTGCCAGTGGGCAGGGGACAGGGTACAATGAGCAGTTCTTC.

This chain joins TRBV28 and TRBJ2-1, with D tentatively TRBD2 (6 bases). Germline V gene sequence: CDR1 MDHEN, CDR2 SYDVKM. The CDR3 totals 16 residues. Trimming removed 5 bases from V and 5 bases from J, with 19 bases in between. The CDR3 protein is CASSRQPGLANNEQFF. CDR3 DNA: TGTGCCAGCAGTCGACAGCCGGGACTCGCCAACAATGAGCAGTTCTTC.

The CDR3 DNA is TGCGCCAGCAGCTTGGAGCAGGGGAAGAGCTACGAGCAGTACTTC. Residues: CASSLEQGKSYEQYF. This sequence joins TRBV5-1 and TRBJ2-7; tentatively, D is TRBD1 (6 bases). From germline, CDR1 is SGHRS and CDR2 YFSETQ. CDR3 length: 15 residues. The germline V and J ends were trimmed by 0 bases and 3 bases, with 13 bases remaining between them.

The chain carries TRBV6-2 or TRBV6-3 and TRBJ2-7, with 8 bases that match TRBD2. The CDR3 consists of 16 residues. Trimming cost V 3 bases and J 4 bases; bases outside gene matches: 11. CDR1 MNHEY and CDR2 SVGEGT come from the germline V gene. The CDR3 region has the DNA TGTGCCAGCAGTTATAGTGGCGGGAGGCCCTTATACGAGCAGTACTTC. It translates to CASSYSGGRPLYEQYF.

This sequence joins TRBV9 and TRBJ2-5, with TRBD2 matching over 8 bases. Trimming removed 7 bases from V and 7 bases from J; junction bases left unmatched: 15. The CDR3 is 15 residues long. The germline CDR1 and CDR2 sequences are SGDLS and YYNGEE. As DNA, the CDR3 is TGTGCCAGCGCCCCACGGGCTAGCGGGTACTTGACCCAGTACTTC. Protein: CASAPRASGYLTQYF.

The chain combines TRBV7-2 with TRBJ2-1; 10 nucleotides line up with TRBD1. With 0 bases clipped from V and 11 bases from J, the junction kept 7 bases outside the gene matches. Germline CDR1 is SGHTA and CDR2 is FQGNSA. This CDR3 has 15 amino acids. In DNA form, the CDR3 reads TGTGCCAGCAGCTTAGCGGGGACAGGGGCACTTCAGCAGTTCTTC. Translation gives CASSLAGTGALQQFF.

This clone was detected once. CDR3 region: CASSSSSPTEAFF. The CDR3 nucleotides read TGTGCCAGCAGTTCATCGAGCCCCACTGAAGCTTTCTTT. The V and J genes are TRBV6-6 and TRBJ1-1; D is ambiguous. V was pared by 4 bases and J by 4 bases, with 10 bases between. Germline values: CDR1 MNHNY, CDR2 SVGAGI (reference sequence). The CDR3 covers 13 residues.

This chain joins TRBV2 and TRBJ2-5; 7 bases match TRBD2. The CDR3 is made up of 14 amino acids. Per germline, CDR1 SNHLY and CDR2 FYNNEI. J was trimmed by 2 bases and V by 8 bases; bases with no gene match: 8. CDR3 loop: CASLSREGQETQYF. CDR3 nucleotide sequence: TGTGCCAGCCTTTCTAGGGAGGGACAAGAGACCCAGTACTTC.

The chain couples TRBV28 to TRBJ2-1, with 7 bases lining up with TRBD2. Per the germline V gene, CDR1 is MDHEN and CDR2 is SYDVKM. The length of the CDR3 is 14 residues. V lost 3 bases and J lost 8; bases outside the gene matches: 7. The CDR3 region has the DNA TGTGCCAGCAGTTTCCACGGGGGGACGGATGAGCAGTTCTTC. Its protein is CASSFHGGTDEQFF.

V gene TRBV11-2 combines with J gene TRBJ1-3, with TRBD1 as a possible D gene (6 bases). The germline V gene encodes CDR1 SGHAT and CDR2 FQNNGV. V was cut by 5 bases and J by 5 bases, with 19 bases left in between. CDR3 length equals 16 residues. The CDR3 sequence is CASSHPRTARRNTIYF. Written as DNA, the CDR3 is TGTGCCAGCAGCCACCCCCGGACAGCTCGTAGAAACACCATATATTTT.

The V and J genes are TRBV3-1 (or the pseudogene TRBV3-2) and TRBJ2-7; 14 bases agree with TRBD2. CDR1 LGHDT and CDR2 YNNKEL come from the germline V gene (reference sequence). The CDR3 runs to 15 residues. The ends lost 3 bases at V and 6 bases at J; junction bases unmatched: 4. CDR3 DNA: TGTGCCAGCAGCCATCAGGGACTAGCGGGAGTCGAGCAGTACTTC. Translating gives CASSHQGLAGVEQYF.

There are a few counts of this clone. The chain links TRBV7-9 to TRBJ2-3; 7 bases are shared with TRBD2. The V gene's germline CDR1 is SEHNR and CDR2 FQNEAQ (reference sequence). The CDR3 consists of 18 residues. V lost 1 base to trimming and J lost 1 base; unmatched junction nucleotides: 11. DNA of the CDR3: TGTGCCAGCAGCTTAGGCGAAGTGTTTACTAGCGGCACAGATACGCAGTATTTT. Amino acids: CASSLGEVFTSGTDTQYF.

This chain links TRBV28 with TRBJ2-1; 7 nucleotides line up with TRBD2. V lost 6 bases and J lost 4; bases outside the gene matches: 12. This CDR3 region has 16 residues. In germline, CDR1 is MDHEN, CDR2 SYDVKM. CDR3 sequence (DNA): TGTGCCAGCAGCCAAATTTCGGGACTAACTTACAATGAGCAGTTCTTC. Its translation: CASSQISGLTYNEQFF.

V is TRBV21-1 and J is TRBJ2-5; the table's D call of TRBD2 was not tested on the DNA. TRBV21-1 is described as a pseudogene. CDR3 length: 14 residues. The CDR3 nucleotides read TGTGCCAGCAGCAAAGGTGGTATTAGAGAGACCCAGTACTTC. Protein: CASSKGGIRETQYF.

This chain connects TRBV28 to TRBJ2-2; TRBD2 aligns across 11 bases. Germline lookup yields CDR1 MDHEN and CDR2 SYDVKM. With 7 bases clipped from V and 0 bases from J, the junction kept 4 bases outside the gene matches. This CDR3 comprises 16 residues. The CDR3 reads CASKASGGTNTGELFF. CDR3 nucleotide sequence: TGTGCCAGCAAAGCTAGCGGGGGGACGAACACCGGGGAGCTGTTTTTT.

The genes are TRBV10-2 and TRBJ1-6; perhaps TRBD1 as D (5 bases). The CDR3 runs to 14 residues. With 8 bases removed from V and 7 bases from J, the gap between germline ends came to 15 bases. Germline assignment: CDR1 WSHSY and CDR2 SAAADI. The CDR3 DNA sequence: TGCGCCAGCGGAAGGACAAGCTTCAATTCACCCCTCCACTTT. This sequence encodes CASGRTSFNSPLHF.

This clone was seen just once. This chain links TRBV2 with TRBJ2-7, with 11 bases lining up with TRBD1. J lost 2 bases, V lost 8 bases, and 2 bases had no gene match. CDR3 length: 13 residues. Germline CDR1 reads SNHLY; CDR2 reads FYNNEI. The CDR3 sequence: CASRGQGAYEQYF. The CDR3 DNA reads TGTGCCAGCCGGGGACAGGGGGCCTACGAGCAGTACTTC.

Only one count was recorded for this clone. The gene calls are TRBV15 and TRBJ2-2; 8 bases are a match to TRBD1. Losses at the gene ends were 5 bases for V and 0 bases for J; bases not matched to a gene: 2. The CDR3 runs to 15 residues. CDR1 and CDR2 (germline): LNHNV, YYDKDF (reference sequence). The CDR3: CATSSDRANTGELFF. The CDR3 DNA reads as TGTGCCACCAGCTCGGACAGGGCGAACACCGGGGAGCTGTTTTTT.